A single sample is the source of the 8 T cell receptor beta chains below, sequenced in a study of cytomegalovirus exposure and HLA in healthy donors. This PCR relied on a set of 60 Vbeta primers and 13 Jbeta primers. Libraries were prepared by immunoSEQ multiplex PCR; TCRdb keeps only in-frame clonotypes and omits some of them. The table lists under 200,000 clones, around 62% of them singletons, with roughly 2.9% in the top ten. Sequencing input: PBMCs. The source of these receptors is a middle-aged man in good health and CMV-seronegative.

The chain employs TRBV5-4 and TRBJ1-4, with TRBD1 as a possible D gene (5 bases). Germline V gene data show CDR1 as SGHNT and CDR2 as YYREEE (reference sequence). V was clipped by 0 bases and J by 2 bases, with 8 bases between them. The CDR3 loop spans 15 amino acids. In nucleotides, the CDR3 is TGTGCCAGCAGCTTGGGGGGCTCTACTAATGAAAAACTGTTTTTT. It specifies CASSLGGSTNEKLFF.

The V call is TRBV28, the J call TRBJ1-2; no firm D call. Trimming took off 6 bases at V and 5 bases at J, with 13 bases between the two ends. Germline assignment: CDR1 MDHEN and CDR2 SYDVKM. This CDR3 has 13 residues. The CDR3 DNA reads TGTGCCAGCAGCAATAACGCGGGGTATGGCTACACCTTC. This gives the protein CASSNNAGYGYTF.

The rearrangement joins TRBV10-3 to TRBJ2-5; D might be TRBD2 (6 bases). The J call may be in error: the DNA end matches TRBJ2-7 better. CDR3 length: 15 amino acids. Germline V gene lookup returns CDR1 ENHRY and CDR2 SYGVKD. Written as DNA, the CDR3 is TGTGCCATCAGTGAGTCTGGCGGAGGGGCCTACGAGCAGTACTTC. As protein: CAISESGGGAYEQYF.

DNA for the CDR3: TGTGCCATCAGTGATATGGAGGGTAGCCGGGGTAGTTTCTACGAGCAGTACTTC. It specifies CAISDMEGSRGSFYEQYF. The chain employs TRBV10-3 and TRBJ2-7; the D gene is possibly TRBD2 (6 bases). V shed 3 bases and J shed 3 bases, with 24 bases lying between them. Germline CDR1 and CDR2: ENHRY and SYGVKD. The CDR3 length is 18 residues.

The chain couples TRBV25-1 to TRBJ1-4; tentatively, D is TRBD1 (5 bases). The CDR3 contains 15 residues. Germline assignment: CDR1 MGHDK and CDR2 SYGVNS. The V gene lost 4 bases and the J gene lost 1 base, with 10 bases spanning the gap. The CDR3, as DNA: TGTGCCAGCAGTGCCCCAGGGAAAACTAATGAAAAACTGTTTTTT. It encodes CASSAPGKTNEKLFF.

The sample holds a few counts of this clone. The CDR3 DNA is TGTGCCAGCACCGGCGGGGTACTGTACTACGAGCAGTACTTC. As protein: CASTGGVLYYEQYF. J is TRBJ2-7 and V is TRBV6-6; a possible D gene is TRBD2 (6 bases). CDR1 and CDR2 from the germline V gene are MNHNY and SVGAGI (reference sequence). The CDR3 spans 14 residues. V lost 7 bases and J lost 3, with 16 bases in between.

V gene TRBV7-4 combines with J gene TRBJ1-2; possible D gene TRBD1, 5 bases. Germline V CDR1 and CDR2: SGHVT, SQSDAQ. This CDR3 comprises 13 residues. The germline V and J ends were trimmed by 2 bases and 1 base, with 5 bases remaining between them. CDR3 bases: TGTGCCAGCAGCTTAAGGGGTAACTATGGCTACACCTTC. As protein: CASSLRGNYGYTF. Together with reference TRBV7-4 and TRBJ1-2, the CDR3 gives the full variable domain: GAGVSQSPRYKVAKRGRDVALRCDSISGHVTLYWYRQTLGQGSEVLTYSQSDAQRDKSGRPSGRFSAERPERSVSTLKIQRTEQGDSAVYLCASSLRGNYGYTFGSGTRLTVV.

The V call is TRBV7-2, the J call TRBJ2-3, with no clear D. The V gene's germline CDR1 is SGHTA and CDR2 FQGNSA. The ends were cut back, 1 base at V and 5 bases at J, with 7 bases in the middle. The CDR3 runs to 13 residues. This CDR3 is CASSLVPGDTQYF. The CDR3, as DNA: TGTGCCAGCAGCTTAGTTCCGGGAGATACGCAGTATTTT.